The entry that follows covers one TCR beta chain sequence. The germline CDR1 and CDR2 sequences are LGHDT and YNNKEL (reference sequence). Trimming took 7 bases from V and 5 from J, leaving 14 bases between them. The CDR3 length is 13 residues. This sample stems from a study of blood T cell repertoires in COVID-19. On the study more broadly: The samples span acute and convalescent COVID-19 from the United States, Italy and Spain. Sample material is recorded as cDNA or gDNA derived from T cells, B-cell-depleted T cells, or PBMCs.

The repertoire was sequenced with immunoSEQ multiplex PCR; TCRdb's copy has only in-frame clones and lacks some. The data hold 95,000 to 110,000 clones, with 84% observed a single time. The source is a man aged 55 to 70 with acute or convalescent COVID-19. This chain links TRBV3-1 (or the pseudogene TRBV3-2) with TRBJ2-5, with D perhaps matching TRBD1 (5 bases). Sequenced: peripheral blood. CDR3 DNA sequence: TGTGCCAGCACTCCTACGACAGCGGAGACCCAGTACTTC. As protein: CASTPTTAETQYF.